The next 5 T cell receptor beta chains were all read from a single sample in a study of monozygotic twins with inflammatory bowel disease. With the 5' RACE reads reprocessed, TCRdb shows one record per CDR3 protein and no DNA. This sample's table reports 330,000 or so distinct CDR3 sequences. Input material: blood. The source of these receptors is a human donor with ulcerative colitis or Crohn's disease, or a healthy co-twin of an affected twin (not recorded which).

The chain uses TRBV5-1 and TRBJ2-5. This CDR3 is built from 13 residues. Germline CDR1 SGHRS, CDR2 YFSETQ. CDR3 sequence: CASSLQTPETQYF.

The rearrangement joins TRBV7-8 to TRBJ2-3; TCRdb proposes TRBD1, but this gene call is untestable without DNA. Germline CDR1 reads SGHVS; CDR2 reads FQNEAQ. CDR3 length equals 13 residues. CDR3: CASSLKGRGTQYF.

This chain connects TRBV20-1 to TRBJ1-3; TCRdb indicates TRBD1, and absent DNA this call remains unverified. Germline V gene sequence: CDR1 DFQATT, CDR2 SNEGSKA (reference sequence). This CDR3 comprises 14 residues. CDR3: CSASSQGAANTIYF.

The rearrangement uses TRBV5-1 and TRBJ2-3; TCRdb designates TRBD2, a call that cannot be tested without DNA. The CDR3 loop spans 16 amino acids. Per the germline V gene, CDR1 is SGHRS and CDR2 is YFSETQ. The CDR3 loop reads CASSLELSGEADTQYF.

The chain joins TRBV15 to TRBJ2-7; TCRdb returns TRBD2, unconfirmable since there is no DNA. The CDR3 has 18 residues. The V gene's germline CDR1 is LNHNV and CDR2 YYDKDF (reference sequence). The CDR3 sequence is CATSRDLRRRGLDYEQYF.